The present T cell receptor beta chain was sequenced within a study of memory CD4+ T cells and cytomegalovirus serostatus. Study background: This sample comes from healthy Belgian adults, fewer than ten CMV seropositive, around 26 seronegative.

Original processing methods: After removing out-of-frame reads, 2.3 million or so distinct TCRbeta sequences remained. The assay was immunoSEQ multiplex PCR, and TCRdb's table has in-frame clones only and misses some. V and J calls and clone size are as listed in that table; D and trimming were resolved from the DNA. This table has around 88,000 clones, 80% appearing once. Overall study findings and caveats: About two fifths of the roughly 160 known CMV-associated TCRbeta sequences appeared in CD4+ memory. The CMV-associated TCR signature appears largely within the CD4+ memory repertoire.

As to this clone: What it binds is not known.

The sort gate was single viable CD3+CD4+CD8-CD45RO+ cells for memory CD4+ T cells. This receptor was taken from an adult in good health and CMV-seropositive. The specimen sequenced was memory CD4+ T cells from blood.

The CDR3 DNA sequence: TGTGCCAGCAGCGGGACACTTAGCTCCTACGAGCAGTACTTC. Encoded protein: CASSGTLSSYEQYF. V and J are TRBV28 and TRBJ2-7; maybe TRBD1 (6 bases). The V and J ends lost 6 bases and 0 bases respectively, with 12 bases between them. The length of the CDR3 is 14 residues. Germline loops: CDR1 MDHEN, CDR2 SYDVKM.